This entry lists 11 T cell receptor beta chains sequenced from one sample in a study of blood T cell repertoires in COVID-19. Sequencing used immunoSEQ multiplex PCR; TCRdb keeps in-frame clones, though not all of them. This sample yields 120,000 to 150,000 clones, of which more than 80% are seen a single time; roughly an eighth belongs to the top ten. Sequencing was performed on peripheral blood. These receptors originate from a man between 18 and 29 years old with COVID-19, enrolled during active disease.

The V call is TRBV5-1, the J call TRBJ2-3; 9 positions agree with TRBD2. V lost 1 base and J lost 3; bases outside the gene matches: 12. Looked up from germline, CDR1 is SGHRS and CDR2 is YFSETQ. CDR3 length: 18 residues. This chain's CDR3 is CASSLSGAGGRSTDTQYF. In nucleotides, the CDR3 is TGCGCCAGCAGCTTGAGTGGAGCGGGAGGCCGTAGTACAGATACGCAGTATTTT.

The chain uses TRBV20-1 and TRBJ1-2; 8 bases match TRBD1. J lost 9 bases, V lost 6 bases, and 6 bases had no gene match. The CDR3 has 11 residues. Germline V lookup: CDR1 DFQATT, CDR2 SNEGSKA (reference sequence). The CDR3 loop reads CSARDRPRYTF. As DNA, the CDR3 is TGCAGTGCGCGGGACAGGCCGCGCTACACCTTC.

The J gene is TRBJ2-1, the V gene TRBV6-1, with D possibly matching TRBD1 (6 bases). Germline V gene sequence: CDR1 MNHNS, CDR2 SASEGT. The V end lost 3 bases, the J end lost 0 bases, and 12 bases lay between the germline ends. The CDR3 is 16 residues long. The CDR3 sequence: CASSDQGFISYNEQFF. As DNA, the CDR3 is TGTGCCAGCAGTGATCAGGGGTTCATCTCCTACAATGAGCAGTTCTTC.

This clone showed up just a few times. The J gene is TRBJ2-7, the V gene TRBV19; TRBD1 matches at 7 bases. V dropped 5 bases and J dropped 9; count of bases not matched to a gene: 4. The length of the CDR3 is 11 residues. Germline values: CDR1 LNHDA, CDR2 SQIVND (reference sequence). The CDR3 here is CASSQDRMQYF. The CDR3 DNA is TGTGCCAGTAGTCAGGACAGGATGCAGTACTTC.

The chain combines TRBV5-1 with TRBJ2-1, with TRBD2 identical over 9 bases. The CDR3 covers 17 residues. Looked up from germline, CDR1 is SGHRS and CDR2 is YFSETQ. V was pared by 5 bases and J by 0 bases, with 9 bases of the junction left unmatched. The CDR3: CASSKWTSESSYNEQFF. The CDR3 DNA is TGCGCCAGCAGTAAATGGACTAGCGAGAGCTCCTACAATGAGCAGTTCTTC.

There are a few counts of this clone. The V call is TRBV15, the J call TRBJ1-5, with 12 positions matching TRBD1. The CDR3 is made up of 16 amino acids. Trimming at V came to 1 base and at J to 3 bases, leaving 1 base not matched to a gene. Germline V gene data show CDR1 as LNHNV and CDR2 as YYDKDF (reference sequence). The DNA of the CDR3 is TGTGCCACCAGCAGAGTGGGACAGGGGGCCAATCAGCCCCAGCATTTT. It yields the protein CATSRVGQGANQPQHF.

The CDR3: CASSEGLAGGGELFF. CDR3 nucleotide sequence: TGTGCCAGCAGCGAGGGACTAGCGGGAGGCGGGGAGCTGTTTTTT. The rearrangement joins TRBV9 to TRBJ2-2; 15 bases are shared with TRBD2. The CDR3 has 15 residues. Germline CDR1 reads SGDLS; CDR2 reads YYNGEE. The V and J ends lost 3 bases and 7 bases, in that order; junction bases with no gene match: 1.

The J gene is TRBJ1-5, the V gene TRBV6-2 or TRBV6-3; no reliable D call. Germline-derived CDR1 and CDR2 are MNHEY and SVGEGT. Trimming took off 4 bases at V and 5 bases at J, with 27 bases between the two ends. The CDR3 spans 19 residues. As DNA, the CDR3 is TGTGCCAGCAGTTTGGACCCTAAGGCGGCAGGAGGCCTCTATCAGCCCCAGCATTTT. This sequence encodes CASSLDPKAAGGLYQPQHF.

The count of this clone is one. The chain links TRBV9 to TRBJ2-7, with D possibly TRBD2 on 6 matching bases. Germline-derived CDR1 and CDR2 are SGDLS and YYNGEE. The CDR3 contains 12 residues. Trimming took off 3 bases at V and 5 bases at J, with 9 bases between the two ends. In DNA, the CDR3 is TGTGCCAGCAGCGCAACGGGGGACGAGCAGTACTTC. This codes for CASSATGDEQYF.

The V gene is TRBV6-5, the J gene TRBJ2-7; D might be TRBD2 (6 bases). Germline-derived CDR1 and CDR2 are MNHEY and SVGAGI. This CDR3 has 15 residues. Trimming left V 2 bases short and J 6 bases short, with 17 bases between. The DNA for the CDR3 is TGTGCCAGCAGTTACCCCGGGAGCCGTCGTAGCGAGCAGTACTTC. Amino acids: CASSYPGSRRSEQYF.

This rearrangement joins TRBV27 to TRBJ2-3; 11 nucleotides agree with TRBD1. CDR1 is MNHEY and CDR2 is SMNVEV in the germline V gene (reference sequence). J lost 4 bases, V lost 4 bases, and 4 bases had no gene match. The CDR3 is 15 amino acids. The CDR3 region has the DNA TGTGCCAGCAGTTCCTGGGACAGGGGGTCAGATACGCAGTATTTT. It codes for CASSSWDRGSDTQYF.